A single sample gave rise to the 10 T cell receptor beta chains below, sequenced in a study of control samples from healthy donors and cancer patients. Data came from immunoSEQ multiplex PCR; TCRdb stores just in-frame clones and leaves some out. The sample lists 150,000 to 200,000 clones; around 95% were seen once. The sample was blood. Receptors were obtained from a middle-aged woman in good health.

The chain is built from TRBV10-3 and TRBJ1-5; TRBD1 agrees at 8 bases. Germline loops: CDR1 ENHRY, CDR2 SYGVKD. The CDR3 loop spans 16 amino acids. V gave up 6 bases and J gave up 7 bases; unmatched junction bases: 14. The CDR3 coding sequence is TGTGCCATCAGCAGTACCGGACAGGGCAGCGAACAGCCCCAGCATTTT. Protein sequence: CAISSTGQGSEQPQHF.

J is TRBJ1-2 and V is TRBV6-2 or TRBV6-3; 9 bases fit TRBD1. V was clipped by 6 bases and J by 6 bases; unmatched bases: 14. The germline V gene encodes CDR1 MNHEY and CDR2 SVGEGT. The length of the CDR3 is 16 residues. The CDR3 DNA reads as TGTGCCAGCAGCGAGACCGGGACAGGGATCAGGAATGGCTACACCTTC. Translating it yields CASSETGTGIRNGYTF.

CDR3 nucleotide sequence: TGTGCCAGCAGTTACGACAGGCGGCAGCCCCAGCATTTT. Translating gives CASSYDRRQPQHF. The chain carries TRBV6-5 and TRBJ1-5, with D perhaps matching TRBD1 (6 bases). Germline CDR1 is MNHEY and CDR2 is SVGAGI. The CDR3 spans 13 residues. Trimming pared 2 bases from V and 7 bases from J, leaving 9 bases between.

This clone was picked up one time. The rearrangement links TRBV6-1 to TRBJ1-5; D gene ambiguous. This CDR3 contains 15 residues. Trimming cost V 1 base and J 2 bases, with 9 bases left between them. Looked up from germline, CDR1 is MNHNS and CDR2 is SASEGT. The CDR3 bases are TGTGCCAGCAGTGAAGGTTGGAGGGGCAATCAGCCCCAGCATTTT. Translation: CASSEGWRGNQPQHF.

This chain connects TRBV27 to TRBJ2-7; the D gene could be TRBD1 or TRBD2 (5 bases each). The CDR3 runs 13 residues. Trimming removed 10 bases from V and 0 bases from J, with 13 bases in between. Germline V CDR1 and CDR2: MNHEY, SMNVEV (reference sequence). CDR3 DNA sequence: TGTGCCACCAGGGACGGTAACTCCTACGAGCAGTACTTC. Residues: CATRDGNSYEQYF.

V is TRBV6-5 and J is TRBJ1-2; D may be TRBD1 (6 bases). The V gene lost 0 bases and the J gene lost 8 bases, with 13 bases spanning the gap. The CDR3 has 14 amino acids. The germline V gene has CDR1 MNHEY and CDR2 SVGAGI. The CDR3 DNA is TGTGCCAGCAGTTACTCTTCAGGGGTGGAGGGCTACACCTTC. Amino acid sequence: CASSYSSGVEGYTF.

The chain links TRBV27 to TRBJ1-1; D unresolved. V was pared by 5 bases and J by 0 bases, with 19 bases between. CDR3 length: 17 amino acids. In germline, CDR1 is MNHEY, CDR2 SMNVEV (reference sequence). The DNA for the CDR3 is TGTGCCAGCAGTCCCGTACGGGTGTGGGTAATGAACACTGAAGCTTTCTTT. Its protein product is CASSPVRVWVMNTEAFF.

This chain uses TRBV7-2 with TRBJ2-2; 8 bases match TRBD2. The CDR3 is 16 residues long. Looked up from germline, CDR1 is SGHTA and CDR2 is FQGNSA. J gave up 3 bases and V 6 bases, and 9 bases lay outside the gene matches. CDR3 in amino acids: CASRITSGRDTGELFF. The DNA for the CDR3 is TGTGCCAGCAGGATTACGTCCGGGAGGGACACCGGGGAGCTGTTTTTT.

The chain couples TRBV18 to TRBJ2-3, with D possibly matching TRBD1 (5 bases). This CDR3 has 14 amino acids. Trimming removed 9 bases from V and 0 bases from J, with 13 bases in between. Germline CDR1 is KGHSH and CDR2 is LQKENI. CDR3 nucleotide sequence: TGTGCCAGTTCGAAACAGGAAAGCACAGATACGCAGTATTTT. It yields the protein CASSKQESTDTQYF.

This clone was detected a few times. The chain links TRBV5-3 to TRBJ2-2, with 7 bases aligning to TRBD2. TRBV5-3 is reported as an ORF; its role is uncertain. The CDR3 totals 15 residues. V was clipped by 7 bases and J by 6 bases; unmatched bases: 12. The CDR3: CARVKTSPTPGELFF. The CDR3 nucleotides are TGTGCCAGAGTTAAGACTAGCCCAACCCCCGGGGAGCTGTTTTTT.